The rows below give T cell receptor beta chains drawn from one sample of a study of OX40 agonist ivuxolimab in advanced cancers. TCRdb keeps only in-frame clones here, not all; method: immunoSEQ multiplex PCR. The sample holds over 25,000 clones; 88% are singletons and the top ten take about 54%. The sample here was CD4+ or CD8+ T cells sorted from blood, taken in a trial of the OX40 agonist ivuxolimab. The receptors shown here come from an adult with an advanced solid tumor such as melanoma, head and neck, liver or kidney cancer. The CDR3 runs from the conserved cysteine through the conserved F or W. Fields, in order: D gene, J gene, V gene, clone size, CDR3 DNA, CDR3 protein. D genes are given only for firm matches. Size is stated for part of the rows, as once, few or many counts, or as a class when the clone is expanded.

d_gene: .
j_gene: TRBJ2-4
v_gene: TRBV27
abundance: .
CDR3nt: TGTGCCAGCAGCAATATCAGGGGGGTCGGAAACATTCAGTACTTC
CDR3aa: CASSNIRGVGNIQYF

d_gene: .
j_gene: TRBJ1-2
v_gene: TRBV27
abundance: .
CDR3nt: TGTGCCAGCAGTCTCAGGGCTACGGGCTATGGCTACACCTTC
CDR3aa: CASSLRATGYGYTF

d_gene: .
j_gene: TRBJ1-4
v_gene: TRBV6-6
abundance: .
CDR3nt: TGTGCCAGCTGGGCGAGGGATGAAAAACTGTTTTTT
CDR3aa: CASWARDEKLFF

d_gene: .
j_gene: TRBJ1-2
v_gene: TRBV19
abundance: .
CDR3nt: TGTGCCAGTACGTTTGGACAGCACTATGGCTACACCTTC
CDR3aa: CASTFGQHYGYTF

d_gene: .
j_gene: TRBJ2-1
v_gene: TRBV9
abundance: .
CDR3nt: TGTGCCAGCAGCGCCCAAACGACAGGAATCGAGCAGTTCTTC
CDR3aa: CASSAQTTGIEQFF

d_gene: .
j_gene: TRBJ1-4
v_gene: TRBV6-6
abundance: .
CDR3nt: TGTGCCAGCAGTTACTCAATCCAGGGCTTCGGACTGTTTTTT
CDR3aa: CASSYSIQGFGLFF

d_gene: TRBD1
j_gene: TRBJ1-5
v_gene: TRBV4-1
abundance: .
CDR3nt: TGCGCCAGCAGCCAAGTGGGACAGGGGGCCGGTAGCAATCAGCCCCAGCATTTT
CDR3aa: CASSQVGQGAGSNQPQHF

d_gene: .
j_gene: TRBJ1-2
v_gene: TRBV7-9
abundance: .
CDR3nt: TGTGCCAGCAGCCCCGAGGGATATGGCTACACCTTC
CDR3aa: CASSPEGYGYTF

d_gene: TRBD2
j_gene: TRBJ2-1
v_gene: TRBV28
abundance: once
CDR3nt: TGTGCCAGCAGCCTGGCTAGCGGGGGCTCCTACAATGAGCAGTTCTTC
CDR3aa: CASSLASGGSYNEQFF

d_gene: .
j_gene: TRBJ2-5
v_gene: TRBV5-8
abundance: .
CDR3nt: TGTGCCAGCAGCTTCGGGGCAGAGACCCAGTACTTC
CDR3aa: CASSFGAETQYF

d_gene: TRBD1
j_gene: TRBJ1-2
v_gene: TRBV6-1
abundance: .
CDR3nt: TGTGCCAGCAGTGAATATGCTACAGGGGGCCGATATGGCTACACCTTC
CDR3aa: CASSEYATGGRYGYTF

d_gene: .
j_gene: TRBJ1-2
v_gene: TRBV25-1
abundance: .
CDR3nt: TGTGCCAGCAGTCCCGGAGGTTACTATGGCTACACCTTC
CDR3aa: CASSPGGYYGYTF

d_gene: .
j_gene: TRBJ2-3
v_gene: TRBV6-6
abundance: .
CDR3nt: TGTGCCAGCAGTTACTCGGGGGCAACCGGCACAGATACGCAGTATTTT
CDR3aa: CASSYSGATGTDTQYF

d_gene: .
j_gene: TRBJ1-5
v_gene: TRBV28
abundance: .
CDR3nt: TGTGCCAGCAACTACTCCCCTCAGCCCCAGCATTTT
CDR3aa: CASNYSPQPQHF

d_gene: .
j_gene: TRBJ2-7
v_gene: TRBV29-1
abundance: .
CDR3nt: TGCAGCGTTGAATTGCCGACAACCTACGAGCAGTACTTC
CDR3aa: CSVELPTTYEQYF

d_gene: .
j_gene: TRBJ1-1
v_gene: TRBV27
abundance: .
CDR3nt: TGTGCCAGCAGCCAGGGTGCTGAAGCTTTCTTT
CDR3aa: CASSQGAEAFF

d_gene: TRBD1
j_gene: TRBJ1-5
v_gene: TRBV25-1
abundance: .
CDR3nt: TGTGCCAGCAGGCCGACAGGGTTCCATCAGCCCCAGCATTTT
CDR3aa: CASRPTGFHQPQHF